These 12 T cell receptor beta chains share one sample of origin, sequenced in a study of cytomegalovirus exposure and HLA in healthy donors. PCR primers comprised 60 Vbeta and 13 Jbeta primers. Sequenced by immunoSEQ multiplex PCR; TCRdb stores in-frame clones only, minus some. The repertoire holds 100,000 to 120,000 clones, 80% to 85% seen once, with 6% to 8% in the top ten. Input material: PBMCs. The receptor source for this set is a man aged 25 to 40 in good health and CMV-seropositive.

This clone was seen a handful of times. The gene calls are TRBV10-2 and TRBJ2-5; tentatively, D is TRBD2 (6 bases). V shed 4 bases and J shed 5 bases, with 11 bases lying between them. Germline CDR1 reads WSHSY; CDR2 reads SAAADI. CDR3 length: 13 residues. CDR3 DNA: TGCGCCAGCAGTGGGAGCGGGTGGGAGACCCAGTACTTC. The encoded protein is CASSGSGWETQYF.

This clone appeared a single time. This sequence joins TRBV2 and TRBJ2-5, with 8 bases fitting TRBD1. The DNA end is more similar to TRBJ2-7, so the J call may be wrong. Germline V gene sequence: CDR1 SNHLY, CDR2 FYNNEI. The CDR3 consists of 14 residues. For the CDR3, the DNA is TGTGCCAGCAGTGAATGGACAGGGAGATACGAGCAGTACTTC. It translates to CASSEWTGRYEQYF.

The chain combines TRBV14 with TRBJ1-4, with D tentatively TRBD1 (6 bases). V lost 1 base and J 6 bases, leaving 9 bases between the germline ends. In germline, CDR1 is SGHDN, CDR2 FVKESK. CDR3 length: 14 residues. The CDR3 loop reads CASSQGGLDEKLFF. The CDR3 coding sequence is TGTGCCAGCAGCCAAGGGGGGCTGGATGAAAAACTGTTTTTT.

V and J are TRBV28 and TRBJ1-5; D remains unclear. The CDR3 has 13 residues. V lost 6 bases, J lost 6 bases, and 12 bases lay in between. Per germline, CDR1 MDHEN and CDR2 SYDVKM. The CDR3 here is CASRSGVGQPQHF. CDR3 DNA: TGTGCCAGCAGATCCGGGGTAGGTCAGCCCCAGCATTTT.

The CDR3 coding sequence is TGCAGCGTTGATTACGGGAGACAAGCAGCTAACTATGGCTACACCTTC. Translating it yields CSVDYGRQAANYGYTF. The chain employs TRBV29-1 and TRBJ1-2; D is uncertain. Trimming took 3 bases from V and 0 from J, leaving 17 bases between them. Germline-derived CDR1 and CDR2 are SQVTM and ANQGSEA. The CDR3 totals 16 residues. The full variable domain, rest sourced from reference TRBV29-1 and TRBJ1-2, is SAVISQKPSRDICQRGTSLTIQCQVDSQVTMMFWYRQQPGQSLTLIATANQGSEATYESGFVIDKFPISRPNLTFSTLTVSNMSPEDSSIYLCSVDYGRQAANYGYTFGSGTRLTVV.

The chain has TRBV30 and TRBJ1-3, with D perhaps TRBD1 (5 bases). From germline, CDR1 is GTSNPN and CDR2 SVGIG (reference sequence). V was clipped by 5 bases and J by 4 bases, with 12 bases between them. The CDR3 is 13 amino acids. The CDR3 DNA sequence: TGTGCCTGGTCTAATTCAGGGGGAAACACCATATATTTT. Translated: CAWSNSGGNTIYF.

The V gene is TRBV30, the J gene TRBJ2-7, with TRBD2 matching over 7 bases. The CDR3 totals 14 residues. Germline loops: CDR1 GTSNPN, CDR2 SVGIG (reference sequence). V was clipped by 5 bases and J by 2 bases; unmatched bases: 9. CDR3 DNA sequence: TGTGCCTGGGCTCCTGGACTAGTCCCCTACGAGCAGTACTTC. Translating it yields CAWAPGLVPYEQYF.

This chain links TRBV15 with TRBJ2-7; D gene ambiguous. Germline CDR1 and CDR2: LNHNV and YYDKDF (reference sequence). The CDR3 consists of 13 residues. Trimming took 2 bases from V and 0 from J, leaving 5 bases between them. The CDR3 sequence is CATSRSLSYEQYF. As DNA, the CDR3 is TGTGCCACCAGCAGATCTCTCTCCTACGAGCAGTACTTC.

This clone was found a few times. This chain connects TRBV7-3 to TRBJ1-1; 7 positions agree with TRBD1. The CDR3 runs to 14 residues. Trimming cost V 8 bases and J 1 base; bases outside gene matches: 7. Looked up from germline, CDR1 is SGHTA and CDR2 is FQGTGA. The CDR3 DNA follows: TGTGCCAGCGCAAAGACAGGGCCGAACACTGAAGCTTTCTTT. Its protein product is CASAKTGPNTEAFF.

The V and J genes are TRBV7-9 and TRBJ2-7; TRBD2 is a possible D gene (6 bases). V lost 0 bases and J lost 4, with 22 bases in between. The CDR3 runs to 18 residues. The germline V gene has CDR1 SEHNR and CDR2 FQNEAQ (reference sequence). CDR3 sequence (DNA): TGTGCCAGCAGCTTAGCGCAGTCCGTGGTAGCGGAGATGTACGAGCAGTACTTC. Translated: CASSLAQSVVAEMYEQYF.

V and J are TRBV4-1 and TRBJ2-7, with TRBD1 matching over 8 bases. Germline CDR1 MGHRA, CDR2 YSYEKL. The CDR3 is made up of 17 amino acids. V gave up 3 bases and J gave up 7 bases; unmatched junction bases: 17. The CDR3 is CASSQGPQQGVSLEQYF. Written as DNA, the CDR3 is TGCGCCAGCAGCCAGGGACCCCAACAGGGGGTGTCTCTAGAGCAGTACTTC.

The chain links TRBV7-9 to TRBJ2-3; D gene ambiguous. Germline CDR1 and CDR2: SEHNR and FQNEAQ (reference sequence). The germline V and J ends were trimmed by 5 bases and 3 bases, with 27 bases remaining between them. This CDR3 has 19 residues. The CDR3 coding sequence is TGTGCCAGCAGCATTAGTGCCCCCAATACGCCTATCTTAACAGATACGCAGTATTTT. It codes for CASSISAPNTPILTDTQYF.